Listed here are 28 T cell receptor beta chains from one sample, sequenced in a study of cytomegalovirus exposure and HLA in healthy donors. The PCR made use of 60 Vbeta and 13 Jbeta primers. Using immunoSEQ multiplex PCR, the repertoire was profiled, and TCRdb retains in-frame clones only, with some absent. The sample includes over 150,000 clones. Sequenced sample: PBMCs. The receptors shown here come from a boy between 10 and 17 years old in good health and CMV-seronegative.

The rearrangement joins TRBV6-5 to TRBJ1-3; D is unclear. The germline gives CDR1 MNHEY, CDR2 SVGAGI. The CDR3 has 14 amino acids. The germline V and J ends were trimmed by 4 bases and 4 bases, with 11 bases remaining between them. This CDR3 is CASSSRGFGNTIYF. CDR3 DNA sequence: TGTGCCAGCAGTTCCCGAGGGTTCGGAAACACCATATATTTT.

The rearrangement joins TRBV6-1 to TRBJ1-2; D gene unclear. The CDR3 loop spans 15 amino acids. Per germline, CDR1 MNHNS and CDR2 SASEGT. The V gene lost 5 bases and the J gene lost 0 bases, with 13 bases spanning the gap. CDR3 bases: TGTGCCAGCAGTCAGAACTATCTAGCTAACTATGGCTACACCTTC. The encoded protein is CASSQNYLANYGYTF.

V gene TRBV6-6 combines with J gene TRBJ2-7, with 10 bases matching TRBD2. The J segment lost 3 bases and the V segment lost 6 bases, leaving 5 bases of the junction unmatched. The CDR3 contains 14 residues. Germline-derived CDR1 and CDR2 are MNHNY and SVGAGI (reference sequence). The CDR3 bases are TGTGCCAGCAGCATAGCGGGGGGACACTACGAGCAGTACTTC. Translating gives CASSIAGGHYEQYF.

CDR3 residues: CASSPPMGQGNEKLFF. CDR3 DNA: TGTGCCAGCAGCCCCCCCATGGGACAGGGAAATGAAAAACTGTTTTTT. The rearrangement uses TRBV7-9 and TRBJ1-4, with 9 bases matching TRBD1. The CDR3 length is 16 residues. CDR1 and CDR2 from the germline V gene are SEHNR and FQNEAQ (reference sequence). V trimming: 5 bases; J trimming: 5 bases; junction bases outside the gene matches: 9.

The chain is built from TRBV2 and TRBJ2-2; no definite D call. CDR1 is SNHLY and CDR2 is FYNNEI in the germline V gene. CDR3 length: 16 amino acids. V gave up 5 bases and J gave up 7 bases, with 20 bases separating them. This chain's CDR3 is CASSTTELGMDGELFF. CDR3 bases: TGTGCCAGCAGTACAACAGAACTGGGCATGGACGGGGAGCTGTTTTTT. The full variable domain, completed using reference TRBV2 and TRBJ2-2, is EPEVTQTPSHQVTQMGQEVILRCVPISNHLYFYWYRQILGQKVEFLVSFYNNEISEKSEIFDDQFSVERPDGSNFTLKIRSTKLEDSAMYFCASSTTELGMDGELFFGEGSRLTVL.

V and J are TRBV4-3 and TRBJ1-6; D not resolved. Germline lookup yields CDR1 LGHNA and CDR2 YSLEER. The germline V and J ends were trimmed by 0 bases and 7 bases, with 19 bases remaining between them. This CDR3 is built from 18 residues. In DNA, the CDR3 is TGCGCCAGCAGCCAAGATTTGAGGTCCCAGCGGGAAAATTCACCCCTCCACTTT. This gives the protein CASSQDLRSQRENSPLHF.

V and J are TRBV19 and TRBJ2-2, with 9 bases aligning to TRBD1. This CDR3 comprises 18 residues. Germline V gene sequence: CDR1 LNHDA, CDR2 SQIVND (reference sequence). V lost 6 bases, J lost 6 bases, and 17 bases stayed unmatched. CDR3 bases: TGTGCCAGTAGACCCCTCGGGACAGGGTCGGCTTGGTCCGGGGAGCTGTTTTTT. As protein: CASRPLGTGSAWSGELFF.

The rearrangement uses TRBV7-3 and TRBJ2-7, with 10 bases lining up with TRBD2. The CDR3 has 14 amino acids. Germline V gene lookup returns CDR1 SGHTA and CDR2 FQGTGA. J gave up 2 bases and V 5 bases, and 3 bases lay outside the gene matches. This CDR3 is CASSPSGGTYEQYF. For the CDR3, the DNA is TGTGCCAGCAGCCCTAGCGGGGGAACCTACGAGCAGTACTTC. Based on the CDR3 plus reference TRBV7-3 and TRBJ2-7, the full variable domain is GAGVSQTPSNKVTEKGKYVELRCDPISGHTALYWYRQSLGQGPEFLIYFQGTGAADDSGLPNDRFFAVRPEGSVSTLKIQRTERGDSAVYLCASSPSGGTYEQYFGPGTRLTVT.

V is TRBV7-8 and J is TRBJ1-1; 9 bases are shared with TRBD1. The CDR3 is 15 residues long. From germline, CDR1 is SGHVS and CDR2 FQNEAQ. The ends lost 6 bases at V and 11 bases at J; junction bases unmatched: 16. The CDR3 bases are TGTGCCAGCAGGAATAGAAGGGGACAGGGTGATGTGGCTTTCTTT. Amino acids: CASRNRRGQGDVAFF.

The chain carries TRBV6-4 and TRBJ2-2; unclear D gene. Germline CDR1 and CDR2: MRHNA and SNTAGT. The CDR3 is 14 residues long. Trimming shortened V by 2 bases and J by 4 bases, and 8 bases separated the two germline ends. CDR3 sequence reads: CASSDGPSTGELFF. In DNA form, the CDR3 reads TGTGCCAGCAGTGACGGGCCGTCCACCGGGGAGCTGTTTTTT.

CDR3 sequence (DNA): TGTGCCAGCAGCCAACTCTCATTCAGCACAGATACGCAGTATTTT. Amino acid sequence: CASSQLSFSTDTQYF. The chain combines TRBV7-6 with TRBJ2-3; no reliable D call. CDR1 is SGHVS, CDR2 FNYEAQ, per germline. This CDR3 is built from 15 residues. Deletions cut 5 bases from V and 0 bases from J, with 12 bases between. Full variable domain (outside the CDR3, taken from reference TRBV7-6 and TRBJ2-3): GAGVSQSPRYKVTKRGQDVALRCDPISGHVSLYWYRQALGQGPEFLTYFNYEAQQDKSGLPNDRFSAERPEGSISTLTIQRTEQRDSAMYRCASSQLSFSTDTQYFGPGTRLTVL.

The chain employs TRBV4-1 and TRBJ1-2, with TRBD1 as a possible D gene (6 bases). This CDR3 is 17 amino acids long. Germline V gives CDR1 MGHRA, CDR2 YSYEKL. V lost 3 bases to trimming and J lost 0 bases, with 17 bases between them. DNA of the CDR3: TGCGCCAGCAGCCAGGGGGCTGGGAACCGTGCTAACTATGGCTACACCTTC. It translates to CASSQGAGNRANYGYTF.

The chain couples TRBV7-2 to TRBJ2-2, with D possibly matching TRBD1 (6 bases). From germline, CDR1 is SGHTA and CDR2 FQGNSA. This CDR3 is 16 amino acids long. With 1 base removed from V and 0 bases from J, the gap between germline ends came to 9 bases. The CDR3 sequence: CASSLEGQTNTGELFF. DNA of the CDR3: TGTGCCAGCAGCTTAGAAGGACAGACGAACACCGGGGAGCTGTTTTTT.

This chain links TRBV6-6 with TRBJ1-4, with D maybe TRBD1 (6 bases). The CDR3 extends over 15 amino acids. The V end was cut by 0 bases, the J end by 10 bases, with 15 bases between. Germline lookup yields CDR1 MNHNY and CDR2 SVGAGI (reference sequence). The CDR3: CASSYSASGERKLFF. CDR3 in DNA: TGTGCCAGCAGTTACTCGGCCTCAGGGGAGAGAAAACTGTTTTTT.

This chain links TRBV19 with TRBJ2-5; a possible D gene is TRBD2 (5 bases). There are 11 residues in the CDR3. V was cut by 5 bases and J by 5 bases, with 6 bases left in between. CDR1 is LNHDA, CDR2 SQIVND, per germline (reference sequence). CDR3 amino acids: CASSPGETQYF. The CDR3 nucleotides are TGTGCCAGTAGTCCGGGGGAGACCCAGTACTTC.

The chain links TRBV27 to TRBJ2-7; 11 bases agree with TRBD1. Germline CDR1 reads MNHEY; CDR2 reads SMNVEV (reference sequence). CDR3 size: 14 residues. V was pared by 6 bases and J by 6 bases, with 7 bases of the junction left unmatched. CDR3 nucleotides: TGTGCCAGCAGCTCGGACAGGGGGCGCGGCGAGCAGTACTTC. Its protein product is CASSSDRGRGEQYF.

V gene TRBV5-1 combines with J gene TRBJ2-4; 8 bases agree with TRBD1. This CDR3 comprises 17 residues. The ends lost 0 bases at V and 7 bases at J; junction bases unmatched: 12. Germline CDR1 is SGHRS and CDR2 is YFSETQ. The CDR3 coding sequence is TGCGCCAGCAGCTTGGGAGTACGACAGGGGTCATTGAACATTCAGTACTTC. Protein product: CASSLGVRQGSLNIQYF.

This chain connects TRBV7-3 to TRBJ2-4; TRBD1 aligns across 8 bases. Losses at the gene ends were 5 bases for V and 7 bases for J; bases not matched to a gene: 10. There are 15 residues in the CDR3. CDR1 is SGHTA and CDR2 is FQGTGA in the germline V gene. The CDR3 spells CASSLRQGIYNIQYF. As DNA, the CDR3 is TGTGCCAGCAGCCTAAGACAGGGGATTTACAACATTCAGTACTTC.

The CDR3 bases are TGTGCCAGCAGCTCGGACAGGAGCTCCTACAATGAGCAGTTCTTC. Protein: CASSSDRSSYNEQFF. The J gene is TRBJ2-1, the V gene TRBV7-6; 7 nucleotides agree with TRBD1. Germline lookup yields CDR1 SGHVS and CDR2 FNYEAQ. The CDR3 spans 15 residues. With V trimmed by 4 bases and J by 0 bases, 3 bases remained unmatched.

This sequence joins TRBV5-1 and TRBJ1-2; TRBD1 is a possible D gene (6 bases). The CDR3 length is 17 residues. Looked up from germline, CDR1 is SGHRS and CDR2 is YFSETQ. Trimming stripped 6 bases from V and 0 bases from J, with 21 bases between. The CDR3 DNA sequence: TGCGCCAGCAAACCCCGCCCCCGACAGGAATCTAACTATGGCTACACCTTC. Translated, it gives CASKPRPRQESNYGYTF.

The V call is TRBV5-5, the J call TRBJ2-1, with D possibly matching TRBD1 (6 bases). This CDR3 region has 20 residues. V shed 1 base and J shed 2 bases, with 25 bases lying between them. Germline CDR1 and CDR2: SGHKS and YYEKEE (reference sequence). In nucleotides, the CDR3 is TGTGCCAGCAGCTTGCGCTTCCCGTCCAAAACAGGGTTCACCTACAATGAGCAGTTCTTC. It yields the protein CASSLRFPSKTGFTYNEQFF. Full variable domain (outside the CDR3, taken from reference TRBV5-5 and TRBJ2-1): DAGVTQSPTHLIKTRGQQVTLRCSPISGHKSVSWYQQVLGQGPQFIFQYYEKEERGRGNFPDRFSARQFPNYSSELNVNALLLGDSALYLCASSLRFPSKTGFTYNEQFFGPGTRLTVL.

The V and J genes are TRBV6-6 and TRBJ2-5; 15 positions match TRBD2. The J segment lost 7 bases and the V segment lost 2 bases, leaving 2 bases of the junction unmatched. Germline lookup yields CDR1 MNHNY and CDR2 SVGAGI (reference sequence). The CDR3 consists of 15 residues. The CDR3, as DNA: TGTGCCAGCAGTTACACGGGACTAGCGGGGGGGACCCAGTACTTC. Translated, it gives CASSYTGLAGGTQYF.

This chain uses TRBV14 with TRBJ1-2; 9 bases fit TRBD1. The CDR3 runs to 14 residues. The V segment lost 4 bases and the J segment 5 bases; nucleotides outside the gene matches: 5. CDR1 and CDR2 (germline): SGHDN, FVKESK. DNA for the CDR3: TGTGCCAGCAGCCTACAGGACAGGGGTTATGGCTACACCTTC. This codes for CASSLQDRGYGYTF. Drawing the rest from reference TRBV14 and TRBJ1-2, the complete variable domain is EAGVTQFPSHSVIEKGQTVTLRCDPISGHDNLYWYRRVMGKEIKFLLHFVKESKQDESGMPNNRFLAERTGGTYSTLKVQPAELEDSGVYFCASSLQDRGYGYTFGSGTRLTVV.

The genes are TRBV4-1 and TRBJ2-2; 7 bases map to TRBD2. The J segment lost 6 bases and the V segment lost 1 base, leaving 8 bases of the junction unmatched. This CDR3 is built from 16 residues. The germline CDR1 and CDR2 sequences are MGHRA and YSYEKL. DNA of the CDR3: TGCGCCAGCAGCCAAGCTCTCCAGCGGGGTTCCGGGGAGCTGTTTTTT. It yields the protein CASSQALQRGSGELFF.

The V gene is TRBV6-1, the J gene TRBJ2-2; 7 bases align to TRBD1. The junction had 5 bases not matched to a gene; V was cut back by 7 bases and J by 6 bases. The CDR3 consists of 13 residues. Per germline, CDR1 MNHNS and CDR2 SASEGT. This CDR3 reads CASNEQGPGELFF. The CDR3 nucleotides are TGTGCCAGCAACGAACAGGGGCCCGGGGAGCTGTTTTTT.

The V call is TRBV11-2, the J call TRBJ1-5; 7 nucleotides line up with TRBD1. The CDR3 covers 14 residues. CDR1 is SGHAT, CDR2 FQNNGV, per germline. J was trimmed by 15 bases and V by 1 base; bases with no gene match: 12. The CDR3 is CASSLGNRGSSVHF. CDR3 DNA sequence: TGTGCCAGCAGCTTAGGTAACAGGGGAAGCTCCGTGCATTTT. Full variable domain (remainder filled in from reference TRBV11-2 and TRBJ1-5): EAGVAQSPRYKIIEKRQSVAFWCNPISGHATLYWYQQILGQGPKLLIQFQNNGVVDDSQLPKDRFSAERLKGVDSTLKIQPAKLEDSAVYLCASSLGNRGSSVHFGDGTRLSIL.

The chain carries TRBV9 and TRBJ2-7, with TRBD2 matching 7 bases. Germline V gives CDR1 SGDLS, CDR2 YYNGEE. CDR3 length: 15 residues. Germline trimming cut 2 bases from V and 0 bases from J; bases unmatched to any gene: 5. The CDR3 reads CASSVGGMSSYEQYF. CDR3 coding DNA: TGTGCCAGCAGCGTGGGGGGGATGAGCTCCTACGAGCAGTACTTC.

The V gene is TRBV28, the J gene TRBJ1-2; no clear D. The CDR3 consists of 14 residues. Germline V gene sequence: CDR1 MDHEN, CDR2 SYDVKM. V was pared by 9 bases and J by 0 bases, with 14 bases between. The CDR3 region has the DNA TGTGCCAGTATTCCTTTGTTCGCTAACTATGGCTACACCTTC. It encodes CASIPLFANYGYTF.